The 23 T cell receptor beta chains reported below all come from one sample, sequenced in a study of cytomegalovirus exposure and HLA in healthy donors. Researchers ran the PCR with 60 Vbeta and 13 Jbeta primers. TCRdb's copy holds only in-frame clones and misses some; the assay was immunoSEQ multiplex PCR. The sample has 150,000 or so clones, 60% to 85% seen once; the top ten hold roughly 4%. Sequencing used PBMCs. These receptors were collected from a woman aged 40 to 50 in good health and CMV-seronegative.

The rearrangement uses TRBV27 and TRBJ2-7; weak D call: TRBD2 (6 bases). This CDR3 has 17 amino acids. Trimming removed 0 bases at V and 1 base at J, with 16 bases between. Germline CDR1 reads MNHEY; CDR2 reads SMNVEV (reference sequence). The CDR3 here is CASSLSGGGASSYEQYF. The CDR3, as DNA: TGTGCCAGCAGTTTATCGGGAGGCGGGGCCTCATCCTACGAGCAGTACTTC.

The chain joins TRBV28 to TRBJ1-2, with D possibly being TRBD1 (5 bases). Per germline, CDR1 MDHEN and CDR2 SYDVKM. V lost 8 bases, J lost 0 bases, and 25 bases lay in between. CDR3 length equals 18 residues. Here the CDR3 reads CASRPEVAGYLSNYGYTF. The CDR3 nucleotides read TGTGCCAGCCGTCCCGAAGTGGCAGGGTATCTTTCTAACTATGGCTACACCTTC.

The chain is built from TRBV6-6 and TRBJ2-7; D is uncertain. Trimming pared 5 bases from V and 3 bases from J, leaving 5 bases between. The CDR3 covers 11 residues. Germline-derived CDR1 and CDR2 are MNHNY and SVGAGI (reference sequence). The CDR3 region is CASSPNYEQYF. Here the CDR3 DNA reads TGTGCCAGCAGTCCCAACTACGAGCAGTACTTC.

The gene calls are TRBV30 and TRBJ1-5, with 12 bases identical to TRBD1. Germline V gene sequence: CDR1 GTSNPN, CDR2 SVGIG (reference sequence). J lost 0 bases, V lost 2 bases, and 8 bases had no gene match. The CDR3 runs to 18 residues. CDR3 in amino acids: CAWSSGTGGPNSNQPQHF. The CDR3 DNA sequence: TGTGCCTGGAGTTCCGGGACAGGGGGCCCCAATAGCAATCAGCCCCAGCATTTT.

Only one count was recorded for this clone. The genes are TRBV2 and TRBJ2-1; D not resolved. Looked up from germline, CDR1 is SNHLY and CDR2 is FYNNEI. This CDR3 spans 11 amino acids. V was pared by 6 bases and J by 4 bases, with 4 bases between. CDR3 DNA: TGTGCCAGCAGGGCATACAATGAGCAGTTCTTC. Translation: CASRAYNEQFF.

The chain combines TRBV7-9 with TRBJ1-1; D is uncertain. Germline V gene lookup returns CDR1 SEHNR and CDR2 FQNEAQ (reference sequence). The V end lost 5 bases, the J end lost 0 bases, and 10 bases lay between the germline ends. This CDR3 has 14 residues. In DNA, the CDR3 is TGTGCCAGCAGCGGTCGGGGTTTGAACACTGAAGCTTTCTTT. It yields the protein CASSGRGLNTEAFF.

The chain employs TRBV18 and TRBJ2-7; D is perhaps TRBD2 (6 bases). V lost 2 bases, J lost 5 bases, and 19 bases lay in between. Germline V gene lookup returns CDR1 KGHSH and CDR2 LQKENI. This CDR3 contains 16 residues. The CDR3 DNA follows: TGTGCCAGCTCACCAGCCCCGGGACTCCCTGGCGACGAGCAGTACTTC. It translates to CASSPAPGLPGDEQYF.

The chain carries TRBV7-8 and TRBJ2-5, with D tentatively TRBD2 (5 bases). The CDR3 loop spans 12 amino acids. V was pared by 4 bases and J by 5 bases, with 8 bases between. Germline V gene lookup returns CDR1 SGHVS and CDR2 FQNEAQ. In nucleotides, the CDR3 is TGTGCCAGCAGCTATACGGGGGAGACCCAGTACTTC. The encoded protein is CASSYTGETQYF.

V usage is TRBV7-8 and J usage is TRBJ1-1; 7 nucleotides match TRBD1. V lost 2 bases, J lost 5 bases, and 17 bases stayed unmatched. Germline V gene data show CDR1 as SGHVS and CDR2 as FQNEAQ. There are 18 residues in the CDR3. Here the CDR3 reads CASSLPGEDRRRGTEAFF. The CDR3 nucleotides read TGTGCCAGCAGCTTACCCGGGGAGGACAGGCGCCGGGGGACTGAAGCTTTCTTT. Drawing the rest from reference TRBV7-8 and TRBJ1-1, the complete variable domain is GAGVSQSPRYKVAKRGQDVALRCDPISGHVSLFWYQQALGQGPEFLTYFQNEAQLDKSGLPSDRFFAERPEGSVSTLKIQRTQQEDSAVYLCASSLPGEDRRRGTEAFFGQGTRLTVV.

The gene calls are TRBV7-9 and TRBJ1-3; unclear D gene. Germline V gene data show CDR1 as SEHNR and CDR2 as FQNEAQ (reference sequence). Trimming removed 5 bases at V and 0 bases at J, with 11 bases between. The CDR3 runs to 15 residues. The CDR3 DNA sequence: TGTGCCAGCAGCCACTCGATCGGCTCTGGAAACACCATATATTTT. Translated: CASSHSIGSGNTIYF.

The chain employs TRBV28 and TRBJ2-5; 13 bases line up with TRBD2. Gene TRBJ2-7 matches the end of the DNA better, so the J call may be wrong. There are 15 residues in the CDR3. The germline V gene encodes CDR1 MDHEN and CDR2 SYDVKM. The DNA of the CDR3 is TGTGCCAGCAGTTCGCGACTAGCGGGAGGAGACGAGCAGTACTTC. This gives the protein CASSSRLAGGDEQYF.

The chain is built from TRBV29-1 and TRBJ1-2; 9 bases agree with TRBD1. CDR1 is SQVTM and CDR2 is ANQGSEA in the germline V gene. Trimming took 7 bases from V and 3 from J; bases not matched to a gene: 3. CDR3 length equals 12 residues. The CDR3 here is CSERTGDYGYTF. The DNA for the CDR3 is TGCAGCGAACGGACAGGGGACTATGGCTACACCTTC.

The table lists this clone with a few counts. This chain links TRBV5-1 with TRBJ2-7, with a weak D call TRBD1 (6 bases). The V and J ends lost 4 bases and 7 bases respectively, with 12 bases between them. The CDR3 is 12 amino acids. CDR1 and CDR2 (germline): SGHRS, YFSETQ. CDR3 sequence (DNA): TGCGCCAGCAGCCAAACCGGACAGGAGCAGTACTTC. Translating it yields CASSQTGQEQYF.

This chain joins TRBV6-5 and TRBJ1-6; 9 bases align to TRBD1. Germline V gives CDR1 MNHEY, CDR2 SVGAGI. V shed 6 bases and J 6 bases; nucleotides not matched to a gene: 3. This CDR3 region has 14 residues. The CDR3 spells CASRTGGSNSPLHF. The CDR3 DNA reads TGTGCCAGCAGAACAGGGGGCTCTAATTCACCCCTCCACTTT.

In its sample, this clone was seen once. A read error may produce the germline difference seen at one junction end. V is TRBV15 and J is TRBJ1-5; D call uncertain. Germline V CDR1 and CDR2: LNHNV, YYDKDF (reference sequence). CDR3 length: 13 amino acids. The chain's CDR3 is CATSGEVSHPQHF. The CDR3 coding sequence is TGTGCCACCAGCGGAGAGGTATCACACCCCCAGCATTTT.

The chain employs TRBV7-6 and TRBJ2-2; 14 positions match TRBD2. This CDR3 has 17 residues. Germline-derived CDR1 and CDR2 are SGHVS and FNYEAQ. After removal of 5 bases from V and 6 bases from J, the junction contained 8 bases not matched to a gene. DNA for the CDR3: TGTGCCAGCAGCCTGACTAGCGGGAGGGCACGGGCCGGGGAGCTGTTTTTT. Translated, it gives CASSLTSGRARAGELFF.

The chain links TRBV5-1 to TRBJ2-7, with D possibly TRBD1 on 5 matching bases. CDR1 and CDR2 from the germline V gene are SGHRS and YFSETQ. The CDR3 consists of 15 residues. Trimming stripped 0 bases from V and 6 bases from J, with 16 bases between. CDR3 in DNA: TGCGCCAGCAGCTTGGCTGGACAAGGGTCTTCCGAGCAGTACTTC. Its translation: CASSLAGQGSSEQYF.

The rearrangement joins TRBV6-5 to TRBJ1-1; 9 nucleotides match TRBD1. The CDR3 is 15 amino acids. Germline lookup yields CDR1 MNHEY and CDR2 SVGAGI. The V gene end was trimmed by 6 bases and the J gene end by 0 bases; junction bases not matched to a gene: 5. The CDR3 is CASSLGQGLNTEAFF. In DNA form, the CDR3 reads TGTGCCAGCAGCCTGGGACAGGGACTGAACACTGAAGCTTTCTTT.

This clone was seen only once. V is TRBV19 and J is TRBJ2-1; the D gene is possibly TRBD1 (5 bases). V lost 6 bases and J lost 0, with 12 bases in between. Per germline, CDR1 LNHDA and CDR2 SQIVND (reference sequence). The CDR3 contains 15 residues. Here the CDR3 reads CASRPWGISYNEQFF. CDR3 nucleotides: TGTGCCAGTAGGCCCTGGGGCATCTCCTACAATGAGCAGTTCTTC.

The V call is TRBV7-8, the J call TRBJ2-7, with TRBD2 identical over 12 bases. The germline V gene encodes CDR1 SGHVS and CDR2 FQNEAQ. With V trimmed by 3 bases and J by 7 bases, 13 bases remained unmatched. This CDR3 is built from 17 residues. CDR3 sequence (DNA): TGTGCCAGCAGCTTCTCCTCCGGCGGGCTAGCGGGAGGGGAGCAGTACTTC. Translated, it gives CASSFSSGGLAGGEQYF.

As to this clone: Other DNA sequences in the sample encode the same CDR3. This chain links TRBV7-2 with TRBJ2-3; 14 nucleotides agree with TRBD2. With V trimmed by 4 bases and J by 4 bases, 4 bases remained unmatched. Germline V gives CDR1 SGHTA, CDR2 FQGNSA. The CDR3 has 16 amino acids. The CDR3 nucleotides read TGTGCCAGCAGCTCCCGACTAGCGGGAGGGGCAGATACGCAGTATTTT. Translation gives CASSSRLAGGADTQYF.

This chain links TRBV30 with TRBJ1-6; TRBD1 aligns across 7 bases. This CDR3 contains 14 residues. V shed 3 bases, J shed 8 bases, and the junction held 7 bases outside the gene matches. CDR1 GTSNPN and CDR2 SVGIG come from the germline V gene (reference sequence). The CDR3 loop is CAWRPPGQYSPLHF. CDR3 nucleotide sequence: TGTGCCTGGAGGCCCCCGGGACAGTATTCACCCCTCCACTTT.

V is TRBV5-6 and J is TRBJ1-2, with 7 bases identical to TRBD1. The V and J ends lost 4 bases and 1 base, in that order; junction bases with no gene match: 7. CDR1 and CDR2 (germline): SGHDT, YYEEEE. This CDR3 is 15 amino acids long. CDR3 in DNA: TGTGCCAGCAGCCCCCGGGACAGCGGTAACTATGGCTACACCTTC. Its translation: CASSPRDSGNYGYTF.